A single sample gave rise to the 3 T cell receptor beta chains below, sequenced in a study of blood T cell repertoires in COVID-19. Profiling relied on immunoSEQ multiplex PCR, and the TCRdb table lists in-frame clones only, not all of them. The sample includes approximately 300,000 clones, 86% of them seen just once. Sequenced material: PBMCs or T cells enriched from blood (not recorded which). The origin of the receptors is a man in his thirties or forties who had recovered from COVID-19.

The chain couples TRBV4-1 to TRBJ2-1; 11 bases are shared with TRBD2. This CDR3 is built from 15 residues. Germline CDR1 is MGHRA and CDR2 is YSYEKL. V shed 4 bases, J shed 7 bases, and the junction held 6 bases outside the gene matches. CDR3 nucleotides: TGCGCCAGCAGCCCACTAGCGGGAGTTCCTAATGAGCAGTTCTTC. Its translation is CASSPLAGVPNEQFF.

The rearrangement joins TRBV6-5 to TRBJ1-2; maybe TRBD1 (6 bases). Trimming left V 6 bases short and J 2 bases short, with 10 bases between. There are 13 residues in the CDR3. Germline V gives CDR1 MNHEY, CDR2 SVGAGI. The CDR3 region is CASRWQGNYGYTF. The CDR3 DNA reads TGTGCCAGCAGATGGCAGGGGAACTATGGCTACACCTTC.

This chain joins TRBV13 and TRBJ2-1; 9 positions match TRBD1. Trimming removed 5 bases from V and 5 bases from J; junction bases left unmatched: 7. The CDR3 runs 15 residues. From germline, CDR1 is PRHDT and CDR2 FYEKMQ (reference sequence). This CDR3 reads CASSADRGRHNEQFF. The CDR3 bases are TGTGCCAGCAGCGCGGACAGGGGTAGGCACAATGAGCAGTTCTTC.